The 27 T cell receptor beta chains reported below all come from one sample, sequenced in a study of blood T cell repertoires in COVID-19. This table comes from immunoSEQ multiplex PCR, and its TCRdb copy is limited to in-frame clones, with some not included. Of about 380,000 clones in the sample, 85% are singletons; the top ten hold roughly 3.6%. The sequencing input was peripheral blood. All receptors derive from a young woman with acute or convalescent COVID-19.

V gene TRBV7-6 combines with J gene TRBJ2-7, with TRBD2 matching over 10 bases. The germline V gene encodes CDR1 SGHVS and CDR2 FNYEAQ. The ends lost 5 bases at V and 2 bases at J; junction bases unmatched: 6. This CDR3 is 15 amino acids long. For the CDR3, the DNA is TGTGCCAGCAGCGCAGCGGGAGGGTGGACCTACGAGCAGTACTTC. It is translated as CASSAAGGWTYEQYF.

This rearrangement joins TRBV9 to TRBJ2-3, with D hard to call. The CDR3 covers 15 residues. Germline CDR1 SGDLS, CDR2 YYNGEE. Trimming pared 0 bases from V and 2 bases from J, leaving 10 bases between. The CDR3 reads CASSVGAVYTDTQYF. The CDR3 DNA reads TGTGCCAGCAGCGTAGGCGCGGTATACACAGATACGCAGTATTTT. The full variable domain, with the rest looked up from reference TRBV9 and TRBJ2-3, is DSGVTQTPKHLITATGQRVTLRCSPRSGDLSVYWYQQSLDQGLQFLIQYYNGEERAKGNILERFSAQQFPDLHSELNLSSLELGDSALYFCASSVGAVYTDTQYFGPGTRLTVL.

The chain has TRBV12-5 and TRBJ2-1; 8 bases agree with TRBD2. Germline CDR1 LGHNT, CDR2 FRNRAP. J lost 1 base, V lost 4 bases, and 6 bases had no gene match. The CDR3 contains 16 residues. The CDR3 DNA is TGTGCTAGTGGTTCATTAGCGGGACGTTCCTACAATGAGCAGTTCTTC. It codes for CASGSLAGRSYNEQFF.

The CDR3 loop is CASTGGLEKLFF. Here the CDR3 DNA reads TGTGCCAGCACAGGGGGGCTTGAAAAACTGTTTTTT. The chain combines TRBV25-1 with TRBJ1-4; TRBD1 matches at 7 bases. Germline trimming cut 7 bases from V and 7 bases from J; bases unmatched to any gene: 3. The CDR3 is 12 amino acids. Germline assignment: CDR1 MGHDK and CDR2 SYGVNS. The whole variable domain, remainder taken from reference TRBV25-1 and TRBJ1-4, is EADIYQTPRYLVIGTGKKITLECSQTMGHDKMYWYQQDPGMELHLIHYSYGVNSTEKGDLSSESTVSRIRTEHFPLTLESARPSHTSQYLCASTGGLEKLFFGSGTQLSVL.

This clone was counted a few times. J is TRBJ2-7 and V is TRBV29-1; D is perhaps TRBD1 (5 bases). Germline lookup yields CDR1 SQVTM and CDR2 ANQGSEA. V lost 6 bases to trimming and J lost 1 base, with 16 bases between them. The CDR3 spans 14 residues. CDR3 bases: TGCAGCGTAAACCGACAGCTCACTTCCTACGAGCAGTACTTC. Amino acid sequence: CSVNRQLTSYEQYF.

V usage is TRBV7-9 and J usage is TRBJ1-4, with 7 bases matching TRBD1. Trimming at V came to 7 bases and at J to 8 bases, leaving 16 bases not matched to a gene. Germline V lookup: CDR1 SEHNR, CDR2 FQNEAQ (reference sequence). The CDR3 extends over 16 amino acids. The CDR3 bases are TGTGCCAGCACCCAACTAGGGACCCGGGACAGAGAAAAACTGTTTTTT. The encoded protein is CASTQLGTRDREKLFF.

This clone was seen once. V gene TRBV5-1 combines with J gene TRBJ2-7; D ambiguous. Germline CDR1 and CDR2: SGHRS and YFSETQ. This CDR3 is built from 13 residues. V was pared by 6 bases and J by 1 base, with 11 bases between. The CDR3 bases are TGCGCCAGCACCCCTCGTGAGTCCTACGAGCAGTACTTC. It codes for CASTPRESYEQYF. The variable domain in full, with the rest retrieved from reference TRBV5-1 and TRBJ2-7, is KAGVTQTPRYLIKTRGQQVTLSCSPISGHRSVSWYQQTPGQGLQFLFEYFSETQRNKGNFPGRFSGRQFSNSRSEMNVSTLELGDSALYLCASTPRESYEQYFGPGTRLTVT.

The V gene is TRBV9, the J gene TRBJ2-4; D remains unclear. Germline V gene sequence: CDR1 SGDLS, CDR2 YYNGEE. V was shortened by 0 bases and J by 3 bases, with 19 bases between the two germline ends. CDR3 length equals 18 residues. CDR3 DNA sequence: TGTGCCAGCAGCGTAGTGACGCGCGGAGTCCTACGCAAAAACATTCAGTACTTC. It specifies CASSVVTRGVLRKNIQYF.

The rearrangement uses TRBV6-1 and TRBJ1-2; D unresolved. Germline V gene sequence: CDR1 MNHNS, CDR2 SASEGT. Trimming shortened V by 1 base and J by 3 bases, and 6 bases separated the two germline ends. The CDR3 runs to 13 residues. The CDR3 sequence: CASSEDPYYGYTF. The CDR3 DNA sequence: TGTGCCAGCAGTGAAGATCCTTACTATGGCTACACCTTC.

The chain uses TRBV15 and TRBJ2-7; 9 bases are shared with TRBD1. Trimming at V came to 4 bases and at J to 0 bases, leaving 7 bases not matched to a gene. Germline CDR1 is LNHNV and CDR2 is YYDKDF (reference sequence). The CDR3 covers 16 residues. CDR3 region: CATSTGQGISSYEQYF. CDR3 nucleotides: TGTGCCACCAGCACGGGACAGGGAATTTCCTCCTACGAGCAGTACTTC.

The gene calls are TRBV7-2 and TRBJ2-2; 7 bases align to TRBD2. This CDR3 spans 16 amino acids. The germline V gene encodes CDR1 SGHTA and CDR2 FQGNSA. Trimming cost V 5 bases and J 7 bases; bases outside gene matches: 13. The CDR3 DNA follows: TGTGCCAGCAGCACTCTGACTCAAGCGGGGATCGGGGAGCTGTTTTTT. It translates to CASSTLTQAGIGELFF.

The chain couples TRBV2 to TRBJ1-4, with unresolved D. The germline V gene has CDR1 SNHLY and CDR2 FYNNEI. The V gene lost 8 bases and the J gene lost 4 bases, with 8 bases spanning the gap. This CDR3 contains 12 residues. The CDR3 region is CASAGVNEKLFF. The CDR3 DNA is TGTGCCAGCGCAGGTGTTAATGAAAAACTGTTTTTT. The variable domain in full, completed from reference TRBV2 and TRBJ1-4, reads EPEVTQTPSHQVTQMGQEVILRCVPISNHLYFYWYRQILGQKVEFLVSFYNNEISEKSEIFDDQFSVERPDGSNFTLKIRSTKLEDSAMYFCASAGVNEKLFFGSGTQLSVL.

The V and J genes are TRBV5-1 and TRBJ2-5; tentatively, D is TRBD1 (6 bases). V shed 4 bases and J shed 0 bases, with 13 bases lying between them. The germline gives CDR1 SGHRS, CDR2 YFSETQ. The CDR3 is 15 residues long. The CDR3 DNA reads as TGCGCCAGCAGCCCAGGGGTCCTCTACCAAGAGACCCAGTACTTC. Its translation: CASSPGVLYQETQYF.

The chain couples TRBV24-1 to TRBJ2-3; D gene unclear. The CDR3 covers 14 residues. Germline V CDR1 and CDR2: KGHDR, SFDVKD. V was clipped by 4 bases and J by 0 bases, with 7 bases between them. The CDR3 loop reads CATSDPVSTDTQYF. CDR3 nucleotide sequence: TGTGCCACCAGTGACCCGGTTAGCACAGATACGCAGTATTTT.

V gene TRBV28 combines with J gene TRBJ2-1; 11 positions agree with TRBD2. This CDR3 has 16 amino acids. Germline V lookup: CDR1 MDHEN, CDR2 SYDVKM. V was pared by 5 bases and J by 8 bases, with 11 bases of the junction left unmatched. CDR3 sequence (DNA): TGTGCCAGCAGTCTGCCCACGACTAGCGGGAACGATGAGCAGTTCTTC. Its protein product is CASSLPTTSGNDEQFF.

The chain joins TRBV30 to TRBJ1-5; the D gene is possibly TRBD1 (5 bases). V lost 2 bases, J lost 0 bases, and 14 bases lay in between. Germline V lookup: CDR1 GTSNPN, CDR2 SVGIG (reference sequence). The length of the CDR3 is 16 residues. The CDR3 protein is CAWSSPQGFSNQPQHF. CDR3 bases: TGTGCCTGGAGTTCTCCCCAGGGATTTAGCAATCAGCCCCAGCATTTT.

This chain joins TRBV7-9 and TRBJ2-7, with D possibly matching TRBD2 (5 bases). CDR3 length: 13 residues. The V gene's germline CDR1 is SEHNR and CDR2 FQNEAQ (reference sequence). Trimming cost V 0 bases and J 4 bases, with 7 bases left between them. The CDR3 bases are TGTGCCAGCAGCTTAGCAGGGAGTTACGAGCAGTACTTC. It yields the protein CASSLAGSYEQYF.

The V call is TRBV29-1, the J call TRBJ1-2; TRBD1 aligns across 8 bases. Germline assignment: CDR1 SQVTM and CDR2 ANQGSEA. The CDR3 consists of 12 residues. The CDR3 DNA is TGCAAGACCAGGGACAGGAACTATGGCTACACCTTC. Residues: CKTRDRNYGYTF.

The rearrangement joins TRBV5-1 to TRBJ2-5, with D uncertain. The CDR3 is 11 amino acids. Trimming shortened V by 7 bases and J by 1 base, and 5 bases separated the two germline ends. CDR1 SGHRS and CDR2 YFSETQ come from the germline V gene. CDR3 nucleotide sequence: TGCGCCAGCGGCCGCCAAGAGACCCAGTACTTC. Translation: CASGRQETQYF.

CDR3 amino acids: CASSLEGARGYTF. DNA of the CDR3: TGTGCCAGCAGTTTAGAGGGGGCGCGTGGCTACACCTTC. The rearrangement joins TRBV28 to TRBJ1-2, with 7 bases lining up with TRBD1. CDR1 and CDR2 (germline): MDHEN, SYDVKM. This CDR3 spans 13 amino acids. J was trimmed by 7 bases and V by 2 bases; bases with no gene match: 4.

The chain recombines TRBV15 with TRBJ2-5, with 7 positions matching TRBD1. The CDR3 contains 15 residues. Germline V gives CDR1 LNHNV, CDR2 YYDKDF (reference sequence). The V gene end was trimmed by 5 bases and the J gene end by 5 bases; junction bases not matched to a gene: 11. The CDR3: CATSEGQTKLETQYF. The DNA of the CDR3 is TGTGCCACCAGCGAGGGACAGACCAAACTGGAGACCCAGTACTTC.

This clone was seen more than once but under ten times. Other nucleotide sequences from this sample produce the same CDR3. This chain's CDR3 is CASSQTTTDTQYF. The CDR3 nucleotides are TGTGCCAGCAGCCAAACTACCACAGATACGCAGTATTTT. The chain recombines TRBV4-2 with TRBJ2-3, with D hard to call. V gave up 2 bases and J gave up 2 bases, with 5 bases separating them. This CDR3 region has 13 residues. Germline loops: CDR1 LGHNA, CDR2 YNFKEQ.

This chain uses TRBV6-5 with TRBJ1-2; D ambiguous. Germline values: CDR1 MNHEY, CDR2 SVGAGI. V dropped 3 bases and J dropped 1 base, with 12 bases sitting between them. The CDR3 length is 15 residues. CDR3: CASSYSYPGNYGYTF. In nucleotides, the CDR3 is TGTGCCAGCAGTTATTCCTACCCTGGTAACTATGGCTACACCTTC.

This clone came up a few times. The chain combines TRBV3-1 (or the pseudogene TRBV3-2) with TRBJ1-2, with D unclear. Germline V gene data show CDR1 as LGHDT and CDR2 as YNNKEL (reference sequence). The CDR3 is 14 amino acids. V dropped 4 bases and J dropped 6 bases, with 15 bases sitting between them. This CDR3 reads CASSPLQSSDGYTF. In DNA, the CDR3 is TGTGCCAGCAGCCCCTTACAGAGTTCGGATGGCTACACCTTC.

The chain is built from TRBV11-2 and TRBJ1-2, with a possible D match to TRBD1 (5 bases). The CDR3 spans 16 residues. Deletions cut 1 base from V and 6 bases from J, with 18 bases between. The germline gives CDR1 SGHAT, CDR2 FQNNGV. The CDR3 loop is CASSLVRPSQGNGYTF. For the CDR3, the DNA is TGTGCCAGCAGCTTAGTTCGCCCTAGTCAGGGAAATGGCTACACCTTC. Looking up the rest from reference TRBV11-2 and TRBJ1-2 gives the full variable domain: EAGVAQSPRYKIIEKRQSVAFWCNPISGHATLYWYQQILGQGPKLLIQFQNNGVVDDSQLPKDRFSAERLKGVDSTLKIQPAKLEDSAVYLCASSLVRPSQGNGYTFGSGTRLTVV.

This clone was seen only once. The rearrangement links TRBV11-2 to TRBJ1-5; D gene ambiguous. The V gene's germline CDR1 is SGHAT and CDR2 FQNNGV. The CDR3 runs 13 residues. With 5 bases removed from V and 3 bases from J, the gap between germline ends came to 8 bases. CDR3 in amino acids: CASSREANQPQHF. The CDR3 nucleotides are TGTGCCAGCAGCCGTGAGGCCAATCAGCCCCAGCATTTT.

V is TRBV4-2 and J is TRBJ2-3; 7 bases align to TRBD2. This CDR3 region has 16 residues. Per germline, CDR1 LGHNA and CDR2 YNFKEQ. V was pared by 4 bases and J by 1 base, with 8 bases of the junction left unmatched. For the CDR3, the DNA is TGTGCCAGCAGCCGCTTATCTAGCGGTGGCACAGATACGCAGTATTTT. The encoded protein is CASSRLSSGGTDTQYF.